The 3 T cell receptor beta chains below all came from one sample that was sequenced in a study of cytomegalovirus exposure and HLA in healthy donors. Profiling relied on immunoSEQ multiplex PCR, and the TCRdb table lists in-frame clones only, not all of them. The repertoire has 80,000 to 100,000 clones, approximately 90% of them found once; the top ten carry about 4%. The specimen was PBMCs. These receptors all stem from a woman aged 30 to 39 in good health and CMV-seronegative.

The V and J genes are TRBV27 and TRBJ1-6; no firm D call. Trimming stripped 2 bases from V and 8 bases from J, with 7 bases between. The length of the CDR3 is 13 residues. Looked up from germline, CDR1 is MNHEY and CDR2 is SMNVEV (reference sequence). In DNA, the CDR3 is TGTGCCAGCAGTTTAAACATGGATTCACCCCTCCACTTT. It yields the protein CASSLNMDSPLHF.

The gene calls are TRBV27 and TRBJ1-5; TRBD1 matches 7 bases. The CDR3 loop spans 15 amino acids. V shed 5 bases, J shed 5 bases, and the junction held 9 bases outside the gene matches. CDR1 and CDR2 (germline): MNHEY, SMNVEV (reference sequence). CDR3 in amino acids: CASSRVGTADQPQHF. The DNA of the CDR3 is TGTGCCAGCAGTAGAGTCGGGACAGCCGATCAGCCCCAGCATTTT.

The chain couples TRBV7-8 to TRBJ1-4, with a weak D call TRBD1 (6 bases). V was cut by 5 bases and J by 4 bases, with 11 bases left in between. Germline CDR1 is SGHVS and CDR2 is FQNEAQ. The CDR3 contains 14 residues. CDR3 region: CASSRTAFNEKLFF. The DNA of the CDR3 is TGTGCCAGCAGCCGGACAGCCTTTAATGAAAAACTGTTTTTT.